What follows are 15 T cell receptor beta chains derived from one specimen sequenced in a study of blood T cells in healthy people across ages. Primers used in a second PCR of roughly 6 to 11 cycles were a sample-barcoded 5' primer and a J-beta primer mix. TCRdb passed the 5' RACE reads through MiXCR, listing each CDR3 protein once. This table has roughly 830,000 distinct CDR3 sequences, about 59% appearing once. Sequencing was performed on blood. Receptor source: a man aged 25-45 years in good health.

This chain connects TRBV29-1 to TRBJ2-7; no definite D call. CDR3 length: 13 amino acids. Germline CDR1 SQVTM, CDR2 ANQGSEA. The V end was cut by 2 bases, the J end by 7 bases, with 15 bases between. CDR3 nucleotides: TGCAGCGTTGAACGAGGCCCTTACAATGAGCAGTACTTC. Translated: CSVERGPYNEQYF.

There are a few counts of this clonotype. The rearrangement links TRBV27 to TRBJ2-7, with TRBD1 matching 9 bases. Germline V gene lookup returns CDR1 MNHEY and CDR2 SMNVEV (reference sequence). The CDR3 is made up of 15 amino acids. J lost 5 bases, V lost 2 bases, and 7 bases had no gene match. CDR3 amino acids: CASSLAPTGGNEQYF. As DNA, the CDR3 is TGTGCCAGCAGTTTAGCCCCTACAGGGGGCAACGAGCAGTACTTC.

Concerning this clonotype: The junction departs from germline at one end; a sequencing error may be responsible. The chain links TRBV15 to TRBJ1-1; D unclear. The CDR3 is made up of 14 amino acids. CDR1 and CDR2 (germline): LNHNV, YYDKDF (reference sequence). The CDR3: CATSRDMGNTGAFF. The CDR3 DNA reads as TGTGCCACCAGCAGAGATATGGGGAACACTGGAGCTTTCTTT.

This chain links TRBV6-1 with TRBJ2-3; D unresolved. CDR3 length: 12 amino acids. The V gene's germline CDR1 is MNHNS and CDR2 SASEGT. Trimming took off 3 bases at V and 6 bases at J, with 7 bases between the two ends. CDR3 amino acids: CASSDGWDTQYF. DNA for the CDR3: TGTGCCAGCAGTGACGGGTGGGATACGCAGTATTTT.

The DNA of the CDR3 is TGTGCCAGCAGCCCGGGGGAGCAAGAGACCCAGTACTTC. Amino acid sequence: CASSPGEQETQYF. The rearrangement links TRBV7-9 to TRBJ2-5, with TRBD2 as a possible D gene (6 bases). The CDR3 spans 13 residues. Looked up from germline, CDR1 is SEHNR and CDR2 is FQNEAQ (reference sequence). V shed 5 bases and J shed 2 bases, with 9 bases lying between them.

V is TRBV9 and J is TRBJ2-1; D is possibly TRBD1 or TRBD2 (6 bases each). The germline gives CDR1 SGDLS, CDR2 YYNGEE. The CDR3 contains 14 residues. Trimming removed 3 bases at V and 13 bases at J, with 20 bases between. The CDR3 coding sequence is TGTGCCAGCAGCGATTCTCGGGGGCGAGAGACCCAGTTCTTC. Amino acids: CASSDSRGRETQFF.

In this sample, this clonotype turned up a few times. The chain recombines TRBV4-2 with TRBJ2-7; possible D gene TRBD2, 5 bases. From germline, CDR1 is LGHNA and CDR2 YNFKEQ. The germline V and J ends were trimmed by 0 bases and 5 bases, with 14 bases remaining between them. There are 15 residues in the CDR3. CDR3 sequence (DNA): TGTGCCAGCAGCCAAGAGCTACGAGGACTCGACGAGCAGTACTTC. Residues: CASSQELRGLDEQYF.

V usage is TRBV7-2 and J usage is TRBJ1-5, with 11 bases fitting TRBD1. This CDR3 region has 14 residues. The junction had 3 bases not matched to a gene; V was cut back by 3 bases and J by 8 bases. CDR1 SGHTA and CDR2 FQGNSA come from the germline V gene. The CDR3 DNA reads as TGTGCCAGCAGCTTCTGGGGACAGGGGGAGCCCCAGCATTTT. Protein product: CASSFWGQGEPQHF.

This rearrangement joins TRBV5-5 to TRBJ2-7; TRBD1 agrees at 7 bases. The CDR3 is made up of 15 amino acids. V dropped 4 bases and J dropped 3; count of bases not matched to a gene: 10. CDR1 is SGHKS, CDR2 YYEKEE, per germline (reference sequence). For the CDR3, the DNA is TGTGCCAGCAGCCCACCGGGACAGCTCCACTACGAGCAGTACTTC. Residues: CASSPPGQLHYEQYF.

The chain joins TRBV2 to TRBJ2-5, with a possible D match to TRBD2 (5 bases). With 0 bases removed from V and 5 bases from J, the gap between germline ends came to 7 bases. The CDR3 has 13 residues. Germline V gene lookup returns CDR1 SNHLY and CDR2 FYNNEI. The CDR3 sequence: CASSEAPGETQYF. CDR3 nucleotides: TGTGCCAGCAGTGAAGCGCCGGGGGAGACCCAGTACTTC.

About this clonotype: This may be a read error: a much more frequent sequence differs by one nucleotide. The CDR3 here is CSVEVGAGNTETQYF. The CDR3 region has the DNA TGCAGCGTTGAAGTCGGGGCAGGCAACACAGAGACGCAGTATTTT. The V and J genes are TRBV29-1 and TRBJ2-3; D possibly matches TRBD1 or TRBD2 (5 bases each). Germline lookup yields CDR1 SQVTM and CDR2 ANQGSEA. This CDR3 has 15 residues.

The CDR3 spells CSVVGGDNEQFF. CDR3 nucleotides: TGCAGCGTTGTCGGGGGGGACAATGAGCAGTTCTTC. The genes are TRBV29-1 and TRBJ2-1, with 8 bases matching TRBD2. This CDR3 has 12 amino acids. Germline lookup yields CDR1 SQVTM and CDR2 ANQGSEA. Germline trimming cut 4 bases from V and 5 bases from J; bases unmatched to any gene: 1.

The V gene is TRBV20-1, the J gene TRBJ2-7; 10 positions agree with TRBD1. The CDR3 is made up of 14 amino acids. CDR1 is DFQATT and CDR2 is SNEGSKA in the germline V gene (reference sequence). Losses at the gene ends were 6 bases for V and 6 bases for J; bases not matched to a gene: 11. In DNA, the CDR3 is TGCAGTGCAATACCGGGACAGGGGACGAGCGAGCAGTACTTC. Translating gives CSAIPGQGTSEQYF.

The rearrangement links TRBV10-3 to TRBJ2-1; 9 nucleotides agree with TRBD2. Germline V lookup: CDR1 ENHRY, CDR2 SYGVKD. This CDR3 comprises 13 residues. The junction had 6 bases not matched to a gene; V was cut back by 11 bases and J by 4 bases. CDR3 in DNA: TGTGCCTCTGGGCGGGGGGGGTACAATGAGCAGTTCTTC. Its protein product is CASGRGGYNEQFF.

This clonotype occurred a few times. The genes are TRBV29-1 and TRBJ2-1; perhaps TRBD1 as D (6 bases). This CDR3 spans 12 amino acids. V was shortened by 5 bases and J by 10 bases, with 15 bases between the two germline ends. In germline, CDR1 is SQVTM, CDR2 ANQGSEA. The CDR3 protein is CSVRSGEREQFF. The CDR3 nucleotides are TGCAGCGTTCGCTCAGGGGAGCGGGAGCAGTTCTTC.